The following is a T cell receptor (beta chain) sequence with its context. This record belongs to a study of shared clonotypes between healthy human individuals. The V gene end was trimmed by 4 bases and the J gene end by 4 bases; junction bases not matched to a gene: 7. CDR1 WSHSY and CDR2 SAAADI come from the germline V gene. This CDR3 is 15 amino acids long. Assay: immunoSEQ multiplex PCR; the TCRdb copy retains only in-frame clones and omits some. The sample includes 2,100,000 or so clones, more than 90% seen only once; the top ten take roughly 0.13%. The sequence was collected from a man aged 18 to 30 in good health. The chain recombines TRBV10-2 with TRBJ2-3; 8 nucleotides align to TRBD1. The sample was naive CD4+ T cells sorted from blood. As to subset: CD45RA+ positively selected. In nucleotides, the CDR3 is TGCGCCAGCAGTGGACAGGGGATGTGGGCAGATACGCAGTATTTT. Translated: CASSGQGMWADTQYF.